Each of the 18 T cell receptor beta chains below was sequenced from the same sample in a study of Ad26.COV2.S vaccination and SARS-CoV-2 variants. Regarding treatment: over 15 received Ad26.COV2.S at low or high dose, single or two shots; about 5 received placebo; per-sample allocation not given. Specimens were obtained on day 63 following the first vaccine or placebo injection. Libraries were prepared by immunoSEQ multiplex PCR; TCRdb keeps only in-frame clonotypes and omits some of them. Of a few hundred thousand clones listed, around nine tenths are singletons. Here the sequenced sample was peripheral blood, taken in a trial of Ad26.COV2.S vaccine versus placebo. The receptors originated from a person between 18 and 60 years old who received the Ad26.COV2.S COVID-19 vaccine or a placebo.

The chain links TRBV3-1 (or the pseudogene TRBV3-2) to TRBJ2-1, with D possibly being TRBD2 (6 bases). CDR1 and CDR2 from the germline V gene are LGHDT and YNNKEL (reference sequence). The CDR3 runs to 17 residues. Trimming removed 1 base at V and 0 bases at J, with 13 bases between. In DNA, the CDR3 is TGTGCCAGCAGCCAAGTCGGCGGGGAGAGCTCCTACAATGAGCAGTTCTTC. Translated: CASSQVGGESSYNEQFF.

This clone was counted a single time. The rearrangement uses TRBV28 and TRBJ1-1; 7 nucleotides agree with TRBD1. There are 13 residues in the CDR3. The trim removed 3 bases at V and 4 bases at J, leaving 2 bases unmatched. The germline V gene has CDR1 MDHEN and CDR2 SYDVKM. The CDR3 reads CASSLRGRTEAFF. The CDR3 nucleotides are TGTGCCAGCAGTTTGAGGGGGCGCACTGAAGCTTTCTTT.

The chain employs TRBV19 and TRBJ1-1, with D maybe TRBD1 (6 bases). The CDR3 is made up of 12 amino acids. The V gene lost 5 bases and the J gene lost 6 bases, with 10 bases spanning the gap. Germline V gives CDR1 LNHDA, CDR2 SQIVND (reference sequence). The CDR3 coding sequence is TGTGCCAGTAGTCCCCAGGGGTCTGAAGCTTTCTTT. Translated: CASSPQGSEAFF.

The chain carries TRBV5-1 and TRBJ1-2, with D tentatively TRBD1 (6 bases). The germline CDR1 and CDR2 sequences are SGHRS and YFSETQ. The length of the CDR3 is 16 residues. V was shortened by 3 bases and J by 2 bases, with 17 bases between the two germline ends. CDR3 nucleotides: TGCGCCAGCAGCTGGGGGCTGGTGGGACGAAACTATGGCTACACCTTC. Amino acid sequence: CASSWGLVGRNYGYTF.

The genes are TRBV6-5 and TRBJ2-5, with a tentative D call TRBD1 (6 bases). Germline loops: CDR1 MNHEY, CDR2 SVGAGI. V was shortened by 6 bases and J by 0 bases, with 11 bases between the two germline ends. The CDR3 runs to 14 residues. Written as DNA, the CDR3 is TGTGCCAGCAGGCGGACAGTTCACCAAGAGACCCAGTACTTC. Protein product: CASRRTVHQETQYF.

For the CDR3, the DNA is TGTGCCACCAGCAGAGATATGAGCTCTGGAAACACCATATATTTT. It specifies CATSRDMSSGNTIYF. This sequence joins TRBV15 and TRBJ1-3; no firm D call. The CDR3 covers 15 residues. The germline CDR1 and CDR2 sequences are LNHNV and YYDKDF (reference sequence). Between the trimmed V and J ends, which lost 0 bases and 0 bases, there was a span of 6 bases.

This chain connects TRBV6-2 or TRBV6-3 to TRBJ2-1, with a weak D call TRBD2 (5 bases). CDR3 size: 12 residues. Per germline, CDR1 MNHEY and CDR2 SVGEGT. Trimming took 0 bases from V and 15 from J, leaving 12 bases between them. The CDR3 bases are TGTGCCAGCAGTTACTCCGGGTCCCGGGGGTTCTTC. Translating gives CASSYSGSRGFF.

CDR3 residues: CATSRGQSSYNEQFF. As DNA, the CDR3 is TGTGCCACCAGCCGTGGACAAAGCTCCTACAATGAGCAGTTCTTC. The chain has TRBV24-1 and TRBJ2-1; TRBD1 might be the D (5 bases). Germline V gene data show CDR1 as KGHDR and CDR2 as SFDVKD. The CDR3 has 15 amino acids. V lost 7 bases to trimming and J lost 0 bases, with 12 bases between them.

This clone was recorded a few times. The chain carries TRBV7-9 and TRBJ2-7; D is ambiguous. The ends were cut back, 5 bases at V and 5 bases at J, with 7 bases in the middle. Germline loops: CDR1 SEHNR, CDR2 FQNEAQ (reference sequence). CDR3 length: 11 amino acids. CDR3 protein: CASSILNEQYF. The CDR3, as DNA: TGTGCCAGCAGCATCCTGAACGAGCAGTACTTC.

The V gene is TRBV7-9, the J gene TRBJ2-1; 9 positions agree with TRBD1. This CDR3 has 15 amino acids. Germline V lookup: CDR1 SEHNR, CDR2 FQNEAQ (reference sequence). With V trimmed by 1 base and J by 3 bases, 1 base remained unmatched. CDR3 region: CASSLEGQGYNEQFF. The CDR3 DNA is TGTGCCAGCAGCTTAGAGGGACAGGGCTACAATGAGCAGTTCTTC.

This sequence joins TRBV6-2 or TRBV6-3 and TRBJ2-7; TRBD2 is a possible D gene (7 bases). The CDR3 runs to 17 residues. From germline, CDR1 is MNHEY and CDR2 SVGEGT. With 6 bases removed from V and 3 bases from J, the gap between germline ends came to 24 bases. CDR3 bases: TGTGCCAGCAGCCCCTCACCCCCGGGGGGCAGATACTACGAGCAGTACTTC. It encodes CASSPSPPGGRYYEQYF.

The chain couples TRBV13 to TRBJ1-4; tentative D call: TRBD1 (6 bases). Trimming shortened V by 2 bases and J by 5 bases, and 15 bases separated the two germline ends. The germline V gene has CDR1 PRHDT and CDR2 FYEKMQ (reference sequence). The CDR3 is made up of 16 amino acids. The CDR3 DNA is TGTGCCAGCAGCTTACTACGTAGGGGGGCGAATGAAAAACTGTTTTTT. As protein: CASSLLRRGANEKLFF.

This clone was seen once. V gene TRBV9 combines with J gene TRBJ1-2, with D possibly being TRBD1 (5 bases). The germline V gene encodes CDR1 SGDLS and CDR2 YYNGEE. This CDR3 contains 18 residues. Trimming stripped 0 bases from V and 6 bases from J, with 24 bases between. The CDR3 is CASSVGPATDRQTHGYTF. The CDR3 DNA reads TGTGCCAGCAGCGTAGGGCCGGCCACCGACAGACAAACCCATGGCTACACCTTC. Supplemented by reference TRBV9 and TRBJ1-2, the full variable domain reads DSGVTQTPKHLITATGQRVTLRCSPRSGDLSVYWYQQSLDQGLQFLIQYYNGEERAKGNILERFSAQQFPDLHSELNLSSLELGDSALYFCASSVGPATDRQTHGYTFGSGTRLTVV.

This chain uses TRBV7-9 with TRBJ2-3; the D gene is possibly TRBD1 (5 bases). The germline gives CDR1 SEHNR, CDR2 FQNEAQ (reference sequence). CDR3 length: 17 amino acids. V gave up 5 bases and J gave up 1 base, with 19 bases separating them. The CDR3 DNA sequence: TGTGCCAGCAGCCGTACAGGTGGTCTGACGCGCACAGATACGCAGTATTTT. Its translation is CASSRTGGLTRTDTQYF.

The V gene is TRBV6-5, the J gene TRBJ1-6; 10 nucleotides agree with TRBD1. The CDR3 totals 14 residues. Germline assignment: CDR1 MNHEY and CDR2 SVGAGI. Trimming took 6 bases from V and 8 from J; bases not matched to a gene: 4. CDR3 amino acids: CASRPDRGYSPLHF. CDR3 nucleotide sequence: TGTGCCAGCAGGCCGGACAGGGGGTATTCACCCCTCCACTTT.

This clone occurred a few times. This rearrangement joins TRBV13 to TRBJ1-1; no clear D gene. The CDR3 has 14 residues. Germline lookup yields CDR1 PRHDT and CDR2 FYEKMQ (reference sequence). The germline V and J ends were trimmed by 2 bases and 5 bases, with 12 bases remaining between them. For the CDR3, the DNA is TGTGCCAGCAGCTTATCTCGGGGTGTGACTGAAGCTTTCTTT. It is translated as CASSLSRGVTEAFF.

This chain uses TRBV29-1 with TRBJ1-5; tentative D call: TRBD1 (5 bases). Germline CDR1 is SQVTM and CDR2 is ANQGSEA. The CDR3 loop spans 12 amino acids. Trimming pared 6 bases from V and 3 bases from J, leaving 9 bases between. The CDR3 bases are TGCAGCGTGCAGGGCAACAATCAGCCCCAGCATTTT. This sequence encodes CSVQGNNQPQHF.

This chain links TRBV7-8 with TRBJ1-3; D is perhaps TRBD1 (5 bases). Between the trimmed V and J ends, which lost 11 bases and 0 bases, there was a span of 11 bases. Germline-derived CDR1 and CDR2 are SGHVS and FQNEAQ. CDR3 length: 13 residues. The CDR3 here is CAYYGGSGNTIYF. The CDR3 coding sequence is TGTGCCTATTACGGGGGCTCTGGAAACACCATATATTTT.